Listed here is a single T cell receptor beta chain. This CDR3 is missing its conserved last phenylalanine or tryptophan, likely due to a read error. It is unclear where the CDR3 begins or ends on the DNA, so no DNA is shown, and the CDR3 is as TCRdb lists it. These data originate in a study of tumor-infiltrating lymphocytes in oesophageal squamous cell carcinoma. The germline V gene has CDR1 SEHNR and CDR2 FQNEAQ (reference sequence). The CDR3 is 15 residues long, ends included. TCRdb reprocessed the PCR reads via MiXCR and lists one record per CDR3 protein. The sample lists 13,000 or so distinct CDR3 sequences, roughly half occurring once.

The receptor's source is a female donor with esophageal squamous cell carcinoma. V usage is TRBV7-9 and J usage is TRBJ2-6; TRBD1 is the table's D call and was not checked against the DNA. Sequenced material: blood. CDR3 sequence: CASSPRRGNEQFFGA.